This entry concerns a single TCR beta chain. Per the germline V gene, CDR1 is SGHRS and CDR2 is YFSETQ. This CDR3 region has 15 residues. Trimming removed 3 bases at V and 0 bases at J, with 10 bases between. Sequencing used immunoSEQ multiplex PCR; TCRdb keeps in-frame clones, though not all of them. The table lists about 51,000 clones, roughly 89% of them singletons. The data stem from a study of control samples from healthy donors and cancer patients. This chain uses TRBV5-1 with TRBJ2-1, with D maybe TRBD1 (5 bases). This receptor was identified in a middle-aged man with colorectal cancer. Sequences were obtained from PBMCs. CDR3 amino acids: CASSWNGASYNEQFF. CDR3 nucleotide sequence: TGCGCCAGCAGCTGGAATGGGGCCTCCTACAATGAGCAGTTCTTC.